The 21 T cell receptor beta chains below all came from one sample that was sequenced in a study of T cell repertoires in cytomegalovirus infection. The antigens for these receptors are not known. TCRdb re-called the reads with MiXCR, one entry per CDR3 protein. The data contain about 770,000 distinct CDR3 sequences, 25% to 30% of them singletons. The specimen was cultured CD8+ T cells from PBMCs, collected from culture after CMV antigen stimulation. Receptors originate from a human donor in good health (CMV status not recorded). Some clones in this sample may be carry-over from other donors' samples.

This chain connects TRBV12-5 to TRBJ1-1; D may be TRBD1 (5 bases). Germline loops: CDR1 LGHNT, CDR2 FRNRAP. The V end lost 6 bases, the J end lost 0 bases, and 11 bases lay between the germline ends. The CDR3 covers 14 residues. The chain's CDR3 is CASGLDSLNTEAFF. DNA for the CDR3: TGTGCTAGTGGACTCGACAGCTTGAACACTGAAGCTTTCTTT.

This chain links TRBV10-3 with TRBJ1-6; 7 positions match TRBD1. CDR1 ENHRY and CDR2 SYGVKD come from the germline V gene. Trimming at V came to 2 bases and at J to 8 bases, leaving 9 bases not matched to a gene. This CDR3 region has 16 residues. The CDR3 reads CAISEAGQDLYSPLHF. DNA for the CDR3: TGTGCCATCAGTGAGGCCGGACAGGACCTTTATTCACCCCTCCACTTT.

V and J are TRBV10-1 and TRBJ2-1; 8 positions match TRBD2. The CDR3 runs 13 residues. The V gene end was trimmed by 2 bases and the J gene end by 7 bases; junction bases not matched to a gene: 1. CDR1 and CDR2 (germline): WNHNN, SYGVQD (reference sequence). CDR3 nucleotides: TGCGCCAGCAGTGAGGGACTAGCAAATGAGCAGTTCTTC. Encoded protein: CASSEGLANEQFF.

This clonotype has just a few counts. The gene calls are TRBV27 and TRBJ2-3; a possible D gene is TRBD2 (5 bases). V shed 0 bases and J shed 4 bases, with 8 bases lying between them. This CDR3 is 14 amino acids long. Germline CDR1 and CDR2: MNHEY and SMNVEV (reference sequence). CDR3 residues: CASSLSMRADTQYF. The CDR3 DNA follows: TGTGCCAGCAGTTTATCGATGAGGGCAGATACGCAGTATTTT.

This clonotype was detected only a few times. The chain recombines TRBV7-9 with TRBJ2-5; D ambiguous. The CDR3 extends over 11 amino acids. Trimming took off 5 bases at V and 9 bases at J, with 10 bases between the two ends. CDR1 is SEHNR and CDR2 is FQNEAQ in the germline V gene (reference sequence). CDR3 in DNA: TGTGCCAGCAGCCCCGCGGTTCCCCAGTACTTC. This codes for CASSPAVPQYF.

The chain joins TRBV28 to TRBJ2-7; 7 nucleotides agree with TRBD2. V trimming: 8 bases; J trimming: 3 bases; junction bases outside the gene matches: 4. The CDR3 spans 12 residues. Germline V lookup: CDR1 MDHEN, CDR2 SYDVKM. DNA of the CDR3: TGTGCCAGCGGGGGGGGGAACTACGAGCAGTACGTC. Translation gives CASGGGNYEQYV.

This clonotype was detected ten times or more. The CDR3 DNA sequence: TGTGCCAGCAGCGCCCGTGTGGCCGGGGAGCTGTTTTTT. Translating gives CASSARVAGELFF. The chain links TRBV7-6 to TRBJ2-2; D ambiguous. V shed 5 bases and J shed 6 bases, with 10 bases lying between them. Germline V lookup: CDR1 SGHVS, CDR2 FNYEAQ. The CDR3 sequence is 13 residues long.

This clonotype has only a few counts. The chain employs TRBV19 and TRBJ2-7; perhaps TRBD2 as D (6 bases). V was trimmed by 7 bases and J by 0 bases, leaving 10 bases between them. The CDR3 totals 13 residues. Per the germline V gene, CDR1 is LNHDA and CDR2 is SQIVND (reference sequence). CDR3 DNA sequence: TGTGCCAGTACGCCGGGGGTCTCCTACGAGCAGTACTTC. This sequence encodes CASTPGVSYEQYF.

The rearrangement links TRBV25-1 to TRBJ1-1; the D is unclear. Trimming pared 2 bases from V and 0 bases from J, leaving 10 bases between. The CDR3 consists of 15 residues. The germline CDR1 and CDR2 sequences are MGHDK and SYGVNS. The CDR3 DNA sequence: TGTGCCAGCAGTGAACTGGTGGGTCTGAACACTGAAGCTTTCTTT. It codes for CASSELVGLNTEAFF.

This clonotype has a handful of counts. The V and J genes are TRBV12-3 or TRBV12-4 and TRBJ1-5, with TRBD1 matching 7 bases. Trimming took 4 bases from V and 5 from J; bases not matched to a gene: 11. CDR3 length: 16 amino acids. The CDR3 bases are TGTGCCAGCAGTTCCTCAGCCGGGACAGTTGATCAGCCCCAGCATTTT. Its translation is CASSSSAGTVDQPQHF.

The chain recombines TRBV7-6 with TRBJ2-7; 7 bases line up with TRBD1. Germline V gene sequence: CDR1 SGHVS, CDR2 FNYEAQ. V shed 6 bases, J shed 4 bases, and the junction held 6 bases outside the gene matches. This CDR3 has 13 residues. CDR3 in DNA: TGTGCCAGCAGACTAGGGACAGAGTACGAGCAGTACGTC. This sequence encodes CASRLGTEYEQYV.

This sequence joins TRBV27 and TRBJ2-7, with D hard to call. The V end was cut by 3 bases, the J end by 4 bases, with 10 bases between. This CDR3 spans 13 amino acids. The germline CDR1 and CDR2 sequences are MNHEY and SMNVEV (reference sequence). The CDR3 bases are TGTGCCAGCAGTTTTTCGCGTGCATACGAGCAGTACTTC. Its protein is CASSFSRAYEQYF.

The chain is built from TRBV6-1 and TRBJ1-4, with D maybe TRBD1 (5 bases). Germline CDR1 is MNHNS and CDR2 is SASEGT. CDR3 length: 14 amino acids. V was pared by 6 bases and J by 8 bases, with 16 bases between. CDR3 loop: CASRPGPTPEKLFF. The CDR3 DNA is TGTGCCAGCAGGCCGGGACCTACCCCCGAAAAACTGTTTTTT.

Ten or more counts support this clonotype. The chain is built from TRBV7-2 and TRBJ1-5; D is unclear. The CDR3 has 12 amino acids. Germline CDR1 and CDR2: SGHTA and FQGNSA. V gave up 5 bases and J gave up 6 bases, with 8 bases separating them. In DNA form, the CDR3 reads TGTGCCAGCAGCCCCCGTGGTCAGCCCCAGCATTTT. This sequence encodes CASSPRGQPQHF.

The chain combines TRBV28 with TRBJ2-2; 13 bases fit TRBD2. Germline lookup yields CDR1 MDHEN and CDR2 SYDVKM. The CDR3 contains 17 residues. V was clipped by 4 bases and J by 4 bases; unmatched bases: 6. CDR3 DNA sequence: TGTGCCAGCAGTTCCCTGACTAGCGGGGGGATCACCGGGGAGCTGTTTTTT. It specifies CASSSLTSGGITGELFF.

This clonotype was observed a few times. This sequence joins TRBV5-4 and TRBJ2-7, with 8 nucleotides matching TRBD2. The germline V gene has CDR1 SGHNT and CDR2 YYREEE (reference sequence). J gave up 8 bases and V 4 bases, and 8 bases lay outside the gene matches. The CDR3 runs to 13 residues. CDR3: CASSPGLGSQQYV. The CDR3 nucleotides are TGTGCCAGCAGCCCGGGACTAGGCTCCCAGCAGTACGTC.

This sequence joins TRBV7-8 and TRBJ1-1, with a tentative D call TRBD1 (6 bases). Germline V gene sequence: CDR1 SGHVS, CDR2 FQNEAQ. Trimming took off 5 bases at V and 4 bases at J, with 17 bases between the two ends. The CDR3 spans 15 residues. The DNA of the CDR3 is TGTGCCAGCAGCCCCTTAGCAGGGGCAGGCACTGAAGCTTTCTTT. Protein sequence: CASSPLAGAGTEAFF.

The V call is TRBV2, the J call TRBJ1-4; D gene ambiguous. Trimming shortened V by 5 bases and J by 7 bases, and 5 bases separated the two germline ends. Germline V gene sequence: CDR1 SNHLY, CDR2 FYNNEI. This CDR3 is built from 11 residues. For the CDR3, the DNA is TGTGCCAGCAGTCTCCTTGAAAAACTGTTTTTT. Encoded protein: CASSLLEKLFF.

This rearrangement joins TRBV24-1 to TRBJ2-1; D is perhaps TRBD2 (6 bases). V lost 7 bases, J lost 3 bases, and 15 bases lay in between. The CDR3 sequence is 15 residues long. Germline V gene sequence: CDR1 KGHDR, CDR2 SFDVKD. The DNA of the CDR3 is TGTGCCACCAGCCCCGGGGTAGCGGACTACAATGAGCAGTTCTTC. This encodes CATSPGVADYNEQFF.

This clonotype was counted only a few times. The V gene is TRBV2, the J gene TRBJ2-7, with D possibly TRBD2 on 5 matching bases. This CDR3 is built from 10 residues. In germline, CDR1 is SNHLY, CDR2 FYNNEI. The V end was cut by 7 bases, the J end by 11 bases, with 12 bases between. The CDR3 sequence is CASNPGLEYV. The CDR3 coding sequence is TGTGCCAGCAATCCCGGACTGGAGTACGTC.

J is TRBJ1-1 and V is TRBV3-1; the D is unclear. Germline V gene data show CDR1 as LGHDT and CDR2 as YNNKEL (reference sequence). Trimming cost V 0 bases and J 3 bases, with 14 bases left between them. The CDR3 runs to 16 residues. The DNA of the CDR3 is TGTGCCAGCAGCCAAGATTTCTGGACTGGGGACACTGAAGCTTTCTTT. Protein: CASSQDFWTGDTEAFF.